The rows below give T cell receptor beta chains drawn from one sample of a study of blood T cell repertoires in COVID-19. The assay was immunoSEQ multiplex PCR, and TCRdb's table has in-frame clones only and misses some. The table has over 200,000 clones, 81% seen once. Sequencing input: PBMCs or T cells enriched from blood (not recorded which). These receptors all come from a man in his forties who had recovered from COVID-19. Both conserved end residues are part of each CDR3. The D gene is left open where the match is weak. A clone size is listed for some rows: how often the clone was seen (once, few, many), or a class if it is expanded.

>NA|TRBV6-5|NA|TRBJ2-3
CASSLDQGTDTQYF
TGTGCCAGCAGTTTAGATCAGGGCACAGATACGCAGTATTTT
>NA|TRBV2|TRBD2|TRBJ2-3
CASKTSGDGNTQYF
TGTGCCAGCAAGACTAGCGGGGACGGGAATACGCAGTATTTT
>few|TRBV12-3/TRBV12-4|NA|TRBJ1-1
CASSEGNEAFF
TGTGCCAGCAGTGAGGGTAATGAAGCTTTCTTT
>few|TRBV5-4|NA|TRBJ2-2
CASSLTSNTGELFF
TGTGCCAGCAGCTTGACTTCTAACACCGGGGAGCTGTTTTTT
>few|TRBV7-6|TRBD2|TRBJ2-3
CASSFSSGGTDTQYF
TGTGCCAGCAGCTTCTCTAGCGGGGGAACAGATACGCAGTATTTT
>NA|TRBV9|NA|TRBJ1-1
CASSVSGGRAEAFF
TGTGCCAGCAGCGTATCGGGGGGCAGGGCTGAAGCTTTCTTT
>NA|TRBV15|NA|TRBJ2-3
CATSSLLEIGTDTQYF
TGTGCCACCAGCAGCCTACTAGAGATAGGCACAGATACGCAGTATTTT
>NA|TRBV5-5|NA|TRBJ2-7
CASSVGQPYEQYF
TGTGCCAGCAGCGTCGGACAGCCTTACGAGCAGTACTTC
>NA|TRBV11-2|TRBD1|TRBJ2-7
CASSSGTGAYEQYF
TGTGCCAGCAGCTCCGGGACAGGGGCCTACGAGCAGTACTTC
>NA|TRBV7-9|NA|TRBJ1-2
CASSLNRFGGYTF
TGTGCCAGCAGCTTAAACCGCTTCGGGGGCTACACCTTC
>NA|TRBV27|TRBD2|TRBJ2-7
CASRGDSGGTFSEQYF
TGTGCCAGCAGGGGGGATAGCGGGGGGACATTCTCCGAGCAGTACTTC
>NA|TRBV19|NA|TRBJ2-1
CASSIEGLGKQFF
TGTGCCAGTAGTATTGAGGGCCTAGGGAAGCAGTTCTTC